These 9 T cell receptor beta chains were all obtained from the same sample, sequenced in a study of shared clonotypes between healthy human individuals. Sequenced by immunoSEQ multiplex PCR; TCRdb stores in-frame clones only, minus some. The sample lists over 400,000 clones; around 73% were seen once. The source material was PBMCs. The receptors stem from a woman aged 40-49 years in good health. Some clones in this sample may be carry-over from other donors' samples.

This clone showed up many times. This sequence joins TRBV5-1 and TRBJ2-1; 8 positions match TRBD1. The CDR3 extends over 13 amino acids. V was pared by 4 bases and J by 7 bases, with 4 bases of the junction left unmatched. CDR1 and CDR2 from the germline V gene are SGHRS and YFSETQ. CDR3 bases: TGCGCCAGCAGCGGCCAGGGGGCAAATGAGCAGTTCTTC. This gives the protein CASSGQGANEQFF.

This clone ranks as medium-sized. The rearrangement links TRBV21-1 to TRBJ1-2; the table gives TRBD1 as D, unverified against the DNA. TRBV21-1 is designated a pseudogene. This CDR3 is built from 11 residues. CDR3: CASGTGGSETF. DNA for the CDR3: TGTGCCAGCGGGACAGGGGGGAGTGAGACCTTC.

The chain links TRBV19 to TRBJ2-2; 10 bases are a match to TRBD2. This CDR3 region has 16 residues. Germline CDR1 LNHDA, CDR2 SQIVND (reference sequence). The V gene end was trimmed by 10 bases and the J gene end by 4 bases; junction bases not matched to a gene: 12. The CDR3 region is CATATSGRRGTGELFF. In DNA form, the CDR3 reads TGTGCCACCGCGACTAGCGGGCGGAGGGGCACCGGGGAGCTGTTTTTT.

This clone was seen just once. It is likely a read error: a sequence one base away is far more abundant. The chain uses TRBV10-2 and TRBJ2-7, with D possibly TRBD2 on 5 matching bases. With 2 bases removed from V and 2 bases from J, the gap between germline ends came to 19 bases. This CDR3 contains 17 residues. The germline gives CDR1 WSHSY, CDR2 SAAADI. CDR3 in amino acids: CASSEALGWTGTYEQYF. CDR3 DNA: TGCGCCAGCAGTGAGGCCCTGGGGTGGACGGGAACCTACGAGCAGTACTTC.

J is TRBJ2-1 and V is TRBV7-6; TRBD2 aligns across 13 bases. The germline V gene encodes CDR1 SGHVS and CDR2 FNYEAQ. V lost 5 bases to trimming and J lost 6 bases; unmatched junction nucleotides: 10. This CDR3 has 17 residues. CDR3 bases: TGTGCCAGCAGCATCCGGACTAGCGGGAGTCTCCCCAATGAGCAGTTCTTC. It translates to CASSIRTSGSLPNEQFF.

V usage is TRBV7-9 and J usage is TRBJ2-7; 10 bases align to TRBD2. The junction had 17 bases not matched to a gene; V was cut back by 5 bases and J by 7 bases. Germline V gene data show CDR1 as SEHNR and CDR2 as FQNEAQ (reference sequence). The CDR3 loop spans 17 amino acids. For the CDR3, the DNA is TGTGCCAGCAGCCAAGGGCCCGGCCTAGCGGGAGAAGGTGAGCAGTACTTC. Translated, it gives CASSQGPGLAGEGEQYF.

The rearrangement links TRBV7-6 to TRBJ1-1, with D uncertain. V was pared by 1 base and J by 3 bases, with 3 bases between. From germline, CDR1 is SGHVS and CDR2 FNYEAQ. The CDR3 covers 12 residues. The CDR3 region has the DNA TGTGCCAGCAGCTTAGTGGACACTGAAGCTTTCTTT. Its protein is CASSLVDTEAFF.

The J gene is TRBJ2-7, the V gene TRBV30; D gene uncertain. In germline, CDR1 is GTSNPN, CDR2 SVGIG (reference sequence). This CDR3 spans 12 amino acids. V was pared by 0 bases and J by 6 bases, with 9 bases between. The CDR3 DNA follows: TGTGCCTGGAGTGTGGGTCCGGGCGAGCAGTACTTC. It specifies CAWSVGPGEQYF.

The sample holds one count of this clone. The chain combines TRBV20-1 with TRBJ2-3; D not certain. Germline values: CDR1 DFQATT, CDR2 SNEGSKA (reference sequence). The V gene lost 8 bases and the J gene lost 6 bases, with 12 bases spanning the gap. The CDR3 is made up of 11 amino acids. The CDR3 protein is CSPKDVDTQYF. CDR3 nucleotides: TGCAGTCCCAAAGACGTGGATACGCAGTATTTT.